The source of this T cell receptor (beta chain) is a study of OX40 agonist ivuxolimab in advanced cancers. On the study more broadly: Patients received intravenous ivuxolimab every 2 weeks at 0.01 to 10 mg/kg. Study-level findings and limits: Near-lowest levels of clonal expansion characterized partial responders at 0.1-3.0 mg/kg.

Profiling relied on immunoSEQ multiplex PCR, and the TCRdb table lists in-frame clones only, not all of them. The sample carries fewer than 45,000 clones, 65% to 80% recorded once. Exclusion applied to patients with autoimmune disease history or systemic immunosuppression. About this clone itself: Its antigen is undetermined.

The CDR3 is 13 residues long. V was pared by 0 bases and J by 6 bases, with 12 bases between. Germline assignment: CDR1 GTSNPN and CDR2 SVGIG (reference sequence). J is TRBJ2-7 and V is TRBV30; D uncertain. The material sequenced was CD4+ or CD8+ T cells sorted from blood, taken in a trial of the OX40 agonist ivuxolimab. This TCR was sampled from an adult with an advanced solid tumor such as melanoma, head and neck, liver or kidney cancer. CDR3: CAWSVTWTGEQYF. CDR3 in DNA: TGTGCCTGGAGTGTAACGTGGACGGGCGAGCAGTACTTC.